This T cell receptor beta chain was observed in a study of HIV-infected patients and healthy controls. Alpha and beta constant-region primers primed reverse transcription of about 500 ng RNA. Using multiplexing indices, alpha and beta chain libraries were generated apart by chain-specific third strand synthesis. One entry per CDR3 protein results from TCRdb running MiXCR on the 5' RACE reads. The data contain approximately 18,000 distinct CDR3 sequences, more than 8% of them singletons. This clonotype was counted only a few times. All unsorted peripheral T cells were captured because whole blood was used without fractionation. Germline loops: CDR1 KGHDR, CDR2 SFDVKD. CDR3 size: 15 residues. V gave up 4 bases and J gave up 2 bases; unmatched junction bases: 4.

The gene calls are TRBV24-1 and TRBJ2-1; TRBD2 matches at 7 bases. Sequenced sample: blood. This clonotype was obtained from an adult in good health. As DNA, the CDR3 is TGTGCCACCAGTGACCCCGGGACTACCTACAATGAGCAGTTCTTC. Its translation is CATSDPGTTYNEQFF.